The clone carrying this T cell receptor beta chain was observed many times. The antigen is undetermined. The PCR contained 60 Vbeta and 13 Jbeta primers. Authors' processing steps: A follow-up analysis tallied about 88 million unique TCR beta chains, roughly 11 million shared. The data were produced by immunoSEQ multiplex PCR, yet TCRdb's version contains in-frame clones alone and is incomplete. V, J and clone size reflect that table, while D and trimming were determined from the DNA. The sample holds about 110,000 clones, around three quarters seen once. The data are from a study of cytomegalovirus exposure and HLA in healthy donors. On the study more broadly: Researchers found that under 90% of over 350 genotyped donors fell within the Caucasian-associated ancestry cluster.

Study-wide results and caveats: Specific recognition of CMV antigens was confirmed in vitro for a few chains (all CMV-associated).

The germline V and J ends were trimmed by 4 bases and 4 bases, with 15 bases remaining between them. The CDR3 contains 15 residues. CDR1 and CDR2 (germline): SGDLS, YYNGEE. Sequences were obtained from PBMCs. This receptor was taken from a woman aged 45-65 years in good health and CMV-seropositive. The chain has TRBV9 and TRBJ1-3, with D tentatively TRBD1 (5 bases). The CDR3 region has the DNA TGTGCCAGCAGCCCGGGGGGAGGGCGCGGAAACACCATATATTTT. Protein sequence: CASSPGGGRGNTIYF.